This record covers a single T cell receptor beta chain. Its target is not known. One end of the junction fails to match germline, which may point to a read error. The data stem from a study of blood T cells in healthy people across ages. Study-wide findings and caveats: A strong correlation was found between TCR beta diversity and the percentage of naive T cells.

A J-beta primer mix and a sample-barcoded 5' primer were used in a second PCR of roughly 7 to 12 cycles. MiXCR, run by TCRdb on the 5' RACE reads, gives a single entry per CDR3 protein. The sample records under 2 million distinct CDR3 sequences, 30% to 35% being singletons. The CDR3 spans 13 residues. Per germline, CDR1 DFQATT and CDR2 SNEGSKA (reference sequence). The chain joins TRBV20-1 to TRBJ2-1; TRBD2 matches at 8 bases. The sequenced material came from blood. The TCR comes from a woman aged 25-40 years in good health. CDR3 DNA sequence: TGTAGAGCCGCGGGGGGAGGGTACAATGAGCAGTTCTTC. Its protein product is CRAAGGGYNEQFF.